Below, 30 T cell receptor beta chains from the same sample are listed, as sequenced in a study of read filtering for tumor transcriptome and immune sequencing. The library was built from roughly 400 ng RNA with molecular barcoded adaptors for alpha/delta and beta/gamma chains. One entry per CDR3 protein, called by TCRdb with MiXCR from the reads. This sample carries more than 35,000 distinct CDR3 sequences, over 9.5% of them seen once, and the ten largest clones take about 30%. The sequenced sample was a population of CD138-negative cells sorted from bone marrow. These receptor sequences come from a donor over 35 with multiple myeloma.

This clonotype was seen many times. J is TRBJ2-2 and V is TRBV6-5, with D tentatively TRBD1 or TRBD2 (6 bases each). Germline values: CDR1 MNHEY, CDR2 SVGAGI. This CDR3 comprises 16 residues. Trimming stripped 2 bases from V and 4 bases from J, with 14 bases between. CDR3 bases: TGTGCCAGCAGTTACGGGGGCCTGGGGGGCACCGGGGAGCTGTTTTTT. Translation gives CASSYGGLGGTGELFF.

Many counts were recorded for this clonotype. The chain links TRBV14 to TRBJ2-3; no clear D. CDR1 is SGHDN and CDR2 is FVKESK in the germline V gene. CDR3 length equals 13 residues. Trimming cost V 0 bases and J 11 bases, with 12 bases left between them. The CDR3 loop reads CASSQDRVYLQYF. In nucleotides, the CDR3 is TGTGCCAGCAGCCAAGATCGAGTCTATCTGCAGTATTTT.

This clonotype was counted between two and nine times. Here the CDR3 omits its conserved ending phenylalanine or tryptophan, so a read error is the likely source. The gene calls are TRBV5-1 and TRBJ2-1, with D maybe TRBD2 (5 bases). Per the germline V gene, CDR1 is SGHRS and CDR2 is YFSETQ. The CDR3 is made up of 14 amino acids. V was trimmed by 4 bases and J by 6 bases, leaving 14 bases between them. CDR3 residues: CASSEGYTSNEQFL. In nucleotides, the CDR3 is TGCGCCAGCAGCGAGGGATATACCTCCAATGAGCAGTTCCTC.

This clonotype has a count of ten or more. The genes are TRBV7-2 and TRBJ1-4; D is undetermined. The CDR3 extends over 14 amino acids. Germline CDR1 and CDR2: SGHTA and FQGNSA. The V and J ends lost 1 base and 8 bases respectively, with 11 bases between them. CDR3 protein: CASSLGSTNEKLFF. CDR3 DNA: TGTGCCAGCAGCTTAGGTTCCACAAACGAAAAACTGTTTTTT.

This clonotype was seen ten or more times. CDR3 coding DNA: TGTGCCAGCAGCCAAGAGGGGACAGGGGCCGAAAAACTGTTTTTT. Its protein is CASSQEGTGAEKLFF. The chain recombines TRBV4-2 with TRBJ1-4; 10 bases match TRBD1. Germline loops: CDR1 LGHNA, CDR2 YNFKEQ. With 0 bases clipped from V and 8 bases from J, the junction kept 3 bases outside the gene matches. The CDR3 is 15 residues long.

Worth noting for this clonotype: This clone may be a read error of a much larger clone one base away. This chain joins TRBV4-1 and TRBJ2-4; 7 bases map to TRBD2. Germline lookup yields CDR1 MGHRA and CDR2 YSYEKL. V shed 5 bases, J shed 5 bases, and the junction held 15 bases outside the gene matches. This CDR3 is built from 17 residues. Here the CDR3 reads CASSARLREARQNIQYF. The CDR3 DNA sequence: TGCGCCAGCAGCGCGCGACTCCGGGAGGCGAGGCAAAACATTCAGTACTTC.

This clonotype has a handful of counts. The V gene is TRBV7-2, the J gene TRBJ2-3; possibly TRBD1 or TRBD2 for D (5 bases each). Trimming shortened V by 1 base and J by 8 bases, and 10 bases separated the two germline ends. The CDR3 consists of 13 residues. Germline V lookup: CDR1 SGHTA, CDR2 FQGNSA. The CDR3 bases are TGTGCCAGCAGCTTAGGCCGGGACCGTACGCAGTATTTT. Its translation is CASSLGRDRTQYF.

In its sample, this clonotype ranks as medium-sized. The chain has TRBV20-1 and TRBJ2-1, with D perhaps TRBD2 (6 bases). There are 14 residues in the CDR3. Germline V CDR1 and CDR2: DFQATT, SNEGSKA (reference sequence). V was pared by 7 bases and J by 4 bases, with 17 bases between. CDR3 loop: CSGIVGAGYNEQFF. The CDR3 coding sequence is TGCAGTGGGATCGTTGGTGCGGGGTACAATGAGCAGTTCTTC.

By sample share, this clonotype is large. The chain recombines TRBV14 with TRBJ2-1; no reliable D call. In germline, CDR1 is SGHDN, CDR2 FVKESK. V gave up 1 base and J gave up 4 bases, with 11 bases separating them. The CDR3 has 15 residues. The CDR3 loop reads CASSQGLGKYNEQFF. The CDR3 DNA reads TGTGCCAGCAGCCAAGGGTTAGGGAAATACAATGAGCAGTTCTTC.

This clonotype was observed at least ten times. V gene TRBV7-9 combines with J gene TRBJ1-4; D not resolved. The CDR3 has 13 amino acids. V lost 1 base and J lost 12, with 12 bases in between. CDR1 is SEHNR and CDR2 is FQNEAQ in the germline V gene (reference sequence). The CDR3 DNA follows: TGTGCCAGCAGCTTAGTCAGCCGTGGGCAACTGTTTTTT. Protein sequence: CASSLVSRGQLFF.

This clonotype was counted many times. The chain carries TRBV18 and TRBJ1-5, with 7 bases that match TRBD1. CDR3 length: 14 amino acids. Germline trimming cut 3 bases from V and 10 bases from J; bases unmatched to any gene: 9. Germline-derived CDR1 and CDR2 are KGHSH and LQKENI. CDR3 in amino acids: CASSPGTVKQPQHF. The CDR3 DNA reads TGTGCCAGCTCACCTGGGACAGTTAAACAACCCCAGCATTTT.

A remark on this clonotype: A far bigger clonotype differs at one base, so this is likely a read error. The V call is TRBV18, the J call TRBJ2-1; 14 nucleotides agree with TRBD2. CDR3 length: 16 amino acids. CDR1 is KGHSH and CDR2 is LQKENI in the germline V gene. The CDR3 DNA follows: TGTGCCAGCAGCCAAGTCAGACTAGCGGGGGGGAATGGGCAGTTCTTC. It is translated as CASSQVRLAGGNGQFF.

This clonotype came up many times. V and J are TRBV27 and TRBJ2-7, with D maybe TRBD1 (5 bases). This CDR3 has 15 amino acids. The V gene's germline CDR1 is MNHEY and CDR2 SMNVEV (reference sequence). Trimming removed 6 bases at V and 3 bases at J, with 18 bases between. CDR3 in DNA: TGTGCCAGCAGCCAACAGCGACAGACCTACTACGAGCAGTACTTC. As protein: CASSQQRQTYYEQYF.

The table lists this clonotype with many counts. The chain carries TRBV7-8 and TRBJ2-1; D is perhaps TRBD1 (6 bases). Trimming took 4 bases from V and 12 from J, leaving 25 bases between them. The CDR3 runs 16 residues. The germline V gene encodes CDR1 SGHVS and CDR2 FQNEAQ. CDR3 sequence: CASSSIRDKNSFSQFF. In DNA form, the CDR3 reads TGTGCCAGCAGCTCCATCCGGGACAAGAACTCTTTTTCGCAGTTCTTC.

This clonotype was found once. A read error is possible here, since a much larger clone lies one base away. In nucleotides, the CDR3 is TGCGCCAGCAGCCCGGGAGCTTTTAGCAATCGGCCCCAGCATTTT. Translated: CASSPGAFSNRPQHF. V and J are TRBV4-1 and TRBJ1-5, with D uncertain. CDR3 length equals 15 residues. From germline, CDR1 is MGHRA and CDR2 YSYEKL.

This clonotype was observed many times. The rearrangement uses TRBV7-2 and TRBJ2-5; D might be TRBD2 (6 bases). The CDR3 is made up of 15 amino acids. Trimming took off 5 bases at V and 5 bases at J, with 18 bases between the two ends. Germline V gene lookup returns CDR1 SGHTA and CDR2 FQGNSA. CDR3 in DNA: TGTGCCAGCAGCCGAGTGGGACGCAGCGGGGAGACCCAGTACTTC. It translates to CASSRVGRSGETQYF.

As regards this clonotype: Possible read error: a much larger clone is one base away. The chain employs TRBV15 and TRBJ2-7, with a weak D call TRBD1 (6 bases). The CDR3 is 15 amino acids. CDR1 and CDR2 (germline): LNHNV, YYDKDF (reference sequence). This chain's CDR3 is CASSRVTGFAYEQYF. In nucleotides, the CDR3 is TGTGCCTCCAGCAGAGTTACAGGGTTTGCCTACGAGCAGTACTTC.

On this clonotype itself: This may come from a read error, since a much larger clone is one base off. This chain uses TRBV27 with TRBJ1-5; D is uncertain. Per germline, CDR1 MNHEY and CDR2 SMNVEV (reference sequence). The CDR3 runs 12 residues. Trimming stripped 10 bases from V and 6 bases from J, with 13 bases between. The CDR3 region is CATGGFSQPQHF. The CDR3 region has the DNA TGTGCCACCGGAGGCTTCAGTCAGCCCCAGCATTTT.

Many counts were recorded for this clonotype. This rearrangement joins TRBV7-8 to TRBJ2-2, with 7 bases identical to TRBD2. Germline CDR1 and CDR2: SGHVS and FQNEAQ. This CDR3 is built from 16 residues. Unmatched junction bases numbered 8, after V lost 1 base and J lost 6 bases. CDR3 sequence reads: CASSLDPRLAAGELFF. CDR3 DNA: TGTGCCAGCAGCTTAGACCCTCGACTAGCCGCCGGGGAGCTGTTTTTT. Full variable domain (missing parts from reference TRBV7-8 and TRBJ2-2): GAGVSQSPRYKVAKRGQDVALRCDPISGHVSLFWYQQALGQGPEFLTYFQNEAQLDKSGLPSDRFFAERPEGSVSTLKIQRTQQEDSAVYLCASSLDPRLAAGELFFGEGSRLTVL.

In the case of this clonotype: A much larger clone sits a single nucleotide away, making a read error possible. The chain recombines TRBV28 with TRBJ1-5; no clear D gene. The length of the CDR3 is 11 residues. CDR1 is MDHEN, CDR2 SYDVKM, per germline. The CDR3 loop reads CASRLRGAQHF. The CDR3, as DNA: TGTGCCAGCCGTTTACGAGGCGCCCAGCATTTT.

The rearrangement links TRBV12-3 or TRBV12-4 to TRBJ1-2; perhaps TRBD1 as D (5 bases). Trimming removed 6 bases at V and 4 bases at J, with 24 bases between. The CDR3 sequence is 17 residues long. The CDR3 loop reads CASSSDLGGVGVYGYTF. The DNA for the CDR3 is TGTGCCAGCAGCTCTGATTTGGGGGGGGTTGGAGTCTATGGCTACACCTTC.

Of note for this clonotype: The junction departs from the called germline gene at one end, perhaps through a read error. The CDR3 DNA is TGCGGTGCTAGAGTCCCAGGGGTTATGAACGCTGAAGCTTTCTTT. Protein sequence: CGARVPGVMNAEAFF. The chain carries TRBV20-1 and TRBJ1-1, with TRBD1 as a possible D gene (6 bases). The CDR3 is 15 amino acids. CDR1 and CDR2 from the germline V gene are DFQATT and SNEGSKA (reference sequence).

This clonotype showed up just a few times. This may arise from a read error, as a much more abundant clone is one base away. The gene calls are TRBV20-1 and TRBJ1-5; 8 bases agree with TRBD1. The J call is doubtful: the DNA matches TRBJ2-3 better. Germline CDR1 is DFQATT and CDR2 is SNEGSKA (reference sequence). The CDR3 totals 16 residues. The CDR3 sequence is CSARGVGGQVGKPQYF. The CDR3 DNA is TGCAGTGCTAGAGGAGTAGGGGGACAGGTGGGGAAGCCCCAGTATTTT.

This clonotype was found many times. The chain has TRBV20-1 and TRBJ2-7, with D perhaps given as TRBD1 or TRBD2 (5 bases each). This CDR3 spans 13 amino acids. V dropped 1 base and J dropped 3 bases, with 10 bases sitting between them. The germline CDR1 and CDR2 sequences are DFQATT and SNEGSKA (reference sequence). The CDR3 region is CSARAGTDYEQYF. As DNA, the CDR3 is TGCAGTGCTAGAGCAGGGACCGACTACGAGCAGTACTTC.

This clonotype has a count of ten or more. The chain combines TRBV7-9 with TRBJ2-1, with 9 bases lining up with TRBD2. V trimming: 5 bases; J trimming: 1 base; junction bases outside the gene matches: 3. This CDR3 has 15 residues. Germline lookup yields CDR1 SEHNR and CDR2 FQNEAQ (reference sequence). This CDR3 reads CASSGREGSYNEQFF. CDR3 DNA: TGTGCCAGCAGCGGGCGGGAGGGGTCCTACAATGAGCAGTTCTTC.

This clonotype was picked up many times. This chain joins TRBV18 and TRBJ2-5; D is unclear. The CDR3 runs to 13 residues. Trimming left V 6 bases short and J 3 bases short, with 11 bases between. CDR1 KGHSH and CDR2 LQKENI come from the germline V gene. The CDR3: CASSSGTKETQYF. CDR3 DNA sequence: TGTGCCAGCTCCTCCGGCACGAAAGAGACCCAGTACTTC.

This clonotype was seen ten or more times. This chain links TRBV15 with TRBJ2-3, with D perhaps matching TRBD1 or TRBD2 (5 bases each). The germline gives CDR1 LNHNV, CDR2 YYDKDF (reference sequence). The CDR3 sequence is 17 residues long. The germline V and J ends were trimmed by 1 base and 6 bases, with 20 bases remaining between them. For the CDR3, the DNA is TGTGCCACCAGCAGAGGGGGGATGGTCCAAAACAGTGATACGCAGTATTTT. This translates into CATSRGGMVQNSDTQYF.

This clonotype was counted at least ten times. Here the CDR3 DNA reads TGTGCCAGCAGCTGGACAGATAGGTTGCAAGAGACCCAGTACTTC. Amino acid sequence: CASSWTDRLQETQYF. The chain employs TRBV7-9 and TRBJ2-5; TRBD1 might be the D (6 bases). The V gene's germline CDR1 is SEHNR and CDR2 FQNEAQ (reference sequence). Trimming took 4 bases from V and 2 from J, leaving 14 bases between them. There are 15 residues in the CDR3. The full variable domain, rest sourced from reference TRBV7-9 and TRBJ2-5, is DTGVSQNPRHKITKRGQNVTFRCDPISEHNRLYWYRQTLGQGPEFLTYFQNEAQLEKSRLLSDRFSAERPKGSFSTLEIQRTEQGDSAMYLCASSWTDRLQETQYFGPGTRLLVL.

This clonotype was seen at least ten times. The V call is TRBV28, the J call TRBJ1-5, with 8 bases lining up with TRBD1. The CDR3 has 14 amino acids. Germline CDR1 reads MDHEN; CDR2 reads SYDVKM. The J segment lost 7 bases and the V segment lost 6 bases, leaving 8 bases of the junction unmatched. CDR3: CASRNTGGGQPQHF. The CDR3 DNA reads TGTGCCAGCAGAAATACAGGGGGAGGACAGCCCCAGCATTTT.

This clonotype was found many times. This sequence joins TRBV7-6 and TRBJ2-1; 7 positions agree with TRBD1. CDR3 size: 15 residues. CDR1 is SGHVS, CDR2 FNYEAQ, per germline. V shed 2 bases, J shed 2 bases, and the junction held 3 bases outside the gene matches. This CDR3 is CASSLTTGAYNEQFF. CDR3 DNA: TGTGCCAGCAGCTTAACAACAGGGGCCTACAATGAGCAGTTCTTC. Full variable domain (remainder filled in from reference TRBV7-6 and TRBJ2-1): GAGVSQSPRYKVTKRGQDVALRCDPISGHVSLYWYRQALGQGPEFLTYFNYEAQQDKSGLPNDRFSAERPEGSISTLTIQRTEQRDSAMYRCASSLTTGAYNEQFFGPGTRLTVL.